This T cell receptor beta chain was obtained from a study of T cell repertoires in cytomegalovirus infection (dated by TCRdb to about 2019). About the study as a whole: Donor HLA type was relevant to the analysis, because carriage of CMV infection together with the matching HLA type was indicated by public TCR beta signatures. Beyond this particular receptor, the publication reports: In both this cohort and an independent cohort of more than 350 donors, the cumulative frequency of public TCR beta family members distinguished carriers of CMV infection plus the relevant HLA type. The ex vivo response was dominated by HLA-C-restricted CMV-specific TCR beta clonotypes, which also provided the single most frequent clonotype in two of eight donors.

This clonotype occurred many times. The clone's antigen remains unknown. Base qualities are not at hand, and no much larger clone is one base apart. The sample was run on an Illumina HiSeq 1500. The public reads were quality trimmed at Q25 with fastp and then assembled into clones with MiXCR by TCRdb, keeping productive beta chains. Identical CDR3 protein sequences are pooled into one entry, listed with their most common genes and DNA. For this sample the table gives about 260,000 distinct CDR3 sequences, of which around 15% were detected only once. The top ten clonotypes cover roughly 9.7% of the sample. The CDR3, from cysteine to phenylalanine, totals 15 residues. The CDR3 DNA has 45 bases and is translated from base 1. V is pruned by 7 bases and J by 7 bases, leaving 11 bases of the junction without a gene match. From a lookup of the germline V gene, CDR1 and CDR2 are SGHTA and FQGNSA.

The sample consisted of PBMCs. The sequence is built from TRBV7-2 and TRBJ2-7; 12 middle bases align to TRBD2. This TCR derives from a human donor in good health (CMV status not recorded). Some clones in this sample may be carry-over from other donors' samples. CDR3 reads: CASTILAGGPGEQYF. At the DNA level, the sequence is TGTGCCAGCACCATCCTAGCGGGAGGGCCGGGGGAGCAGTACTTC.